A selection of T cell receptor beta chains follows, all from one sample in a study of cytomegalovirus exposure and HLA in healthy donors. This table comes from immunoSEQ multiplex PCR, and its TCRdb copy is limited to in-frame clones, with some not included. The table lists roughly 71,000 clones, around 70% of them singletons. The sample comprised PBMCs. These receptors originate from a man in his forties in good health and CMV-seropositive. Each CDR3 is given with its conserved first and last residue. Fields, in order: clone size, V gene, D gene, J gene, CDR3 protein, CDR3 DNA. A D gene is named only where the DNA matches it firmly. The listing skips clone size in some rows; elsewhere it reads once, few, many or a size class.

clone_size: .; v_call: TRBV15; d_call: TRBD1; j_call: TRBJ1-2; cdr3_aa: CATSTRDRGFNGYTF; cdr3_nt: TGTGCCACCAGCACCCGGGACAGGGGGTTCAATGGCTACACCTTC
clone_size: .; v_call: TRBV6-5; d_call: TRBD1; j_call: TRBJ2-7; cdr3_aa: CASRPGTGAYEQYF; cdr3_nt: TGTGCCAGCAGGCCCGGGACAGGGGCCTACGAGCAGTACTTC
clone_size: .; v_call: TRBV5-6; d_call: TRBD2; j_call: TRBJ2-5; cdr3_aa: CASSLSAGRKTQYF; cdr3_nt: TGTGCCAGCAGCTTGTCAGCGGGGCGCAAGACCCAGTACTTC
clone_size: .; v_call: TRBV4-1; d_call: .; j_call: TRBJ2-7; cdr3_aa: CASSSPVGFPSYEQYF; cdr3_nt: TGCGCCAGCAGCTCTCCCGTTGGCTTCCCCTCCTACGAGCAGTACTTC
clone_size: few; v_call: TRBV4-1; d_call: TRBD1; j_call: TRBJ1-1; cdr3_aa: CASSQLRGRGNTEAFF; cdr3_nt: TGCGCCAGCAGCCAACTTAGGGGGCGCGGGAACACTGAAGCTTTCTTT
clone_size: .; v_call: TRBV7-8; d_call: TRBD1; j_call: TRBJ1-3; cdr3_aa: CASSLRGLDGNTIYF; cdr3_nt: TGTGCCAGCAGCTTAAGGGGGCTAGATGGAAACACCATATATTTT
clone_size: .; v_call: TRBV2; d_call: TRBD1; j_call: TRBJ2-3; cdr3_aa: CASRPWDRGRADTQYF; cdr3_nt: TGTGCCAGCCGCCCCTGGGACAGGGGGCGGGCAGATACGCAGTATTTT
clone_size: medium-sized; v_call: TRBV29-1; d_call: TRBD1; j_call: TRBJ2-7; cdr3_aa: CSVISGQEAYEQYF; cdr3_nt: TGCAGCGTTATTTCGGGACAGGAAGCCTACGAGCAGTACTTC
clone_size: few; v_call: TRBV5-5; d_call: .; j_call: TRBJ2-7; cdr3_aa: CASSLSQGSYEQYF; cdr3_nt: TGTGCCAGCAGCTTGTCCCAGGGGTCCTACGAGCAGTACTTC
clone_size: .; v_call: TRBV11-3; d_call: TRBD1; j_call: TRBJ2-7; cdr3_aa: CASSHRDRTAYEQYF; cdr3_nt: TGTGCCAGCAGCCACAGGGACAGGACGGCCTACGAGCAGTACTTC
clone_size: .; v_call: TRBV6-4; d_call: TRBD2; j_call: TRBJ2-2; cdr3_aa: CASSDSGGVTGELFF; cdr3_nt: TGTGCCAGCAGTGACTCTGGGGGGGTCACCGGGGAGCTGTTTTTT
clone_size: .; v_call: TRBV10-3; d_call: TRBD1; j_call: TRBJ1-1; cdr3_aa: CAIGEDRANTEAFF; cdr3_nt: TGTGCCATCGGGGAAGACAGGGCGAACACTGAAGCTTTCTTT
clone_size: .; v_call: TRBV11-3; d_call: .; j_call: TRBJ1-3; cdr3_aa: CASSSVSGNTIYF; cdr3_nt: TGTGCCAGCAGCTCGGTCTCTGGAAACACCATATATTTT
clone_size: few; v_call: TRBV10-3; d_call: .; j_call: TRBJ1-5; cdr3_aa: CATRDGSGENQPQHF; cdr3_nt: TGTGCCACACGGGACGGATCAGGGGAGAATCAGCCCCAGCATTTT
clone_size: .; v_call: TRBV5-4; d_call: .; j_call: TRBJ1-2; cdr3_aa: CASSVDQGITYGYTF; cdr3_nt: TGTGCCAGCAGCGTGGACCAGGGGATTACCTATGGCTACACCTTC
clone_size: .; v_call: TRBV2; d_call: TRBD2; j_call: TRBJ2-7; cdr3_aa: CASTTSGGDEQYF; cdr3_nt: TGTGCCAGTACGACTAGCGGGGGGGACGAGCAGTACTTC
clone_size: .; v_call: TRBV2; d_call: .; j_call: TRBJ1-2; cdr3_aa: CASSERVLNYGYTF; cdr3_nt: TGTGCCAGCAGTGAGAGGGTCCTTAACTATGGCTACACCTTC
clone_size: .; v_call: TRBV9; d_call: TRBD2; j_call: TRBJ2-3; cdr3_aa: CASSRTSGGPSDTQYF; cdr3_nt: TGTGCCAGCAGCAGGACTAGCGGGGGGCCGTCCGATACGCAGTATTTT
clone_size: .; v_call: TRBV2; d_call: .; j_call: TRBJ2-7; cdr3_aa: CASSERVLTYEQYF; cdr3_nt: TGTGCCAGCAGTGAAAGAGTCCTAACGTACGAGCAGTACTTC
clone_size: .; v_call: TRBV6-6; d_call: .; j_call: TRBJ1-5; cdr3_aa: CASSPDQPQHF; cdr3_nt: TGTGCCAGCAGCCCCGATCAGCCCCAGCATTTT
clone_size: .; v_call: TRBV29-1; d_call: .; j_call: TRBJ2-1; cdr3_aa: CSVLTVNHEQFF; cdr3_nt: TGCAGCGTTTTAACAGTAAATCATGAGCAGTTCTTC
clone_size: few; v_call: TRBV4-2; d_call: TRBD2; j_call: TRBJ2-3; cdr3_aa: CASSQDAWTSGASTDTQYF; cdr3_nt: TGTGCCAGCAGCCAAGATGCTTGGACTAGCGGGGCGAGCACAGATACGCAGTATTTT
clone_size: .; v_call: TRBV30; d_call: TRBD1; j_call: TRBJ2-7; cdr3_aa: CVGTGASYEQYF; cdr3_nt: TGTGTCGGGACAGGGGCTTCCTACGAGCAGTACTTC
clone_size: .; v_call: TRBV27; d_call: TRBD1; j_call: TRBJ1-6; cdr3_aa: CASRTGTADSPLHF; cdr3_nt: TGTGCCAGCAGAACCGGGACAGCTGATTCACCCCTCCACTTT
clone_size: .; v_call: TRBV5-4; d_call: TRBD2; j_call: TRBJ2-2; cdr3_aa: CASSPKSGANTGELFF; cdr3_nt: TGTGCCAGCAGCCCAAAAAGCGGGGCGAACACCGGGGAGCTGTTTTTT
clone_size: once; v_call: TRBV6-5; d_call: TRBD1; j_call: TRBJ2-2; cdr3_aa: CASRDTGGLGELFF; cdr3_nt: TGTGCCAGCAGAGATACAGGGGGCCTCGGGGAGCTGTTTTTT
clone_size: few; v_call: TRBV9; d_call: TRBD1; j_call: TRBJ1-3; cdr3_aa: CASSPDRGASGNTIYF; cdr3_nt: TGTGCCAGCAGCCCCGACAGGGGGGCGTCTGGAAACACCATATATTTT
clone_size: .; v_call: TRBV9; d_call: .; j_call: TRBJ2-2; cdr3_aa: CASSVAGGHTGELFF; cdr3_nt: TGTGCCAGCAGCGTAGCGGGGGGCCACACCGGGGAGCTGTTTTTT
clone_size: .; v_call: TRBV5-1; d_call: TRBD1; j_call: TRBJ1-2; cdr3_aa: CASSWGQGYGYTF; cdr3_nt: TGCGCCAGCAGCTGGGGACAGGGGTATGGCTACACCTTC
clone_size: .; v_call: TRBV2; d_call: .; j_call: TRBJ1-4; cdr3_aa: CASSLRGREKLFF; cdr3_nt: TGTGCCAGCAGTCTCAGGGGTCGGGAAAAACTGTTTTTT
clone_size: .; v_call: TRBV7-2; d_call: .; j_call: TRBJ2-5; cdr3_aa: CASSIYRAWSQETQYF; cdr3_nt: TGTGCCAGCAGCATCTACAGGGCTTGGTCCCAAGAGACCCAGTACTTC
clone_size: .; v_call: TRBV7-9; d_call: TRBD2; j_call: TRBJ2-3; cdr3_aa: CASLIAGGPDTQYF; cdr3_nt: TGTGCCAGCCTGATTGCGGGGGGGCCAGATACGCAGTATTTT
clone_size: .; v_call: TRBV29-1; d_call: TRBD1; j_call: TRBJ1-2; cdr3_aa: CGTRTGEYVGYTF; cdr3_nt: TGCGGAACCAGGACAGGGGAGTATGTTGGCTACACCTTC
clone_size: .; v_call: TRBV28; d_call: TRBD1; j_call: TRBJ2-7; cdr3_aa: CASLPGQVGEQYF; cdr3_nt: TGTGCCAGCCTTCCGGGACAGGTTGGAGAGCAGTACTTC
clone_size: .; v_call: TRBV7-3; d_call: TRBD2; j_call: TRBJ2-3; cdr3_aa: CASSLYGGEDTQYF; cdr3_nt: TGTGCCAGCAGCCTATACGGGGGGGAAGATACGCAGTATTTT
clone_size: .; v_call: TRBV19; d_call: .; j_call: TRBJ2-7; cdr3_aa: CASSMEGLEQYF; cdr3_nt: TGTGCCAGTAGTATGGAGGGTCTCGAGCAGTACTTC
clone_size: .; v_call: TRBV30; d_call: .; j_call: TRBJ1-1; cdr3_aa: CAWDGGSTEAFF; cdr3_nt: TGTGCCTGGGACGGGGGAAGCACTGAAGCTTTCTTT
clone_size: .; v_call: TRBV30; d_call: .; j_call: TRBJ1-5; cdr3_aa: CAWSPGGQPQHF; cdr3_nt: TGTGCCTGGAGTCCCGGCGGCCAGCCCCAGCATTTT
clone_size: few; v_call: TRBV19; d_call: .; j_call: TRBJ1-1; cdr3_aa: CASSTLEGVTEAFF; cdr3_nt: TGTGCCAGTAGTACCTTGGAAGGGGTCACTGAAGCTTTCTTT
clone_size: .; v_call: TRBV7-2; d_call: .; j_call: TRBJ2-5; cdr3_aa: CASSSFGPQETQYF; cdr3_nt: TGTGCCAGCAGTTCTTTTGGGCCCCAAGAGACCCAGTACTTC
clone_size: .; v_call: TRBV5-5; d_call: .; j_call: TRBJ1-5; cdr3_aa: CASSFRPQAGNQPQHF; cdr3_nt: TGTGCCAGCAGCTTTCGGCCGCAAGCGGGCAATCAGCCCCAGCATTTT
clone_size: .; v_call: TRBV13; d_call: TRBD2; j_call: TRBJ2-1; cdr3_aa: CASSRGLAGGPSSYNEQFF; cdr3_nt: TGTGCCAGCAGCCGGGGACTAGCGGGGGGACCGAGCTCCTACAATGAGCAGTTCTTC
clone_size: few; v_call: TRBV5-5; d_call: .; j_call: TRBJ1-5; cdr3_aa: CASSLGAVAGNQPQHF; cdr3_nt: TGTGCCAGCAGCTTGGGGGCCGTTGCCGGCAATCAGCCCCAGCATTTT
clone_size: .; v_call: TRBV6-6; d_call: .; j_call: TRBJ1-1; cdr3_aa: CASRGHLRGTEAFF; cdr3_nt: TGTGCCAGCAGGGGACATCTTAGGGGCACTGAAGCTTTCTTT
clone_size: once; v_call: TRBV5-1; d_call: .; j_call: TRBJ1-1; cdr3_aa: CASSSTGPEAFF; cdr3_nt: TGCGCCAGCAGCTCGACAGGTCCTGAAGCTTTCTTT
clone_size: .; v_call: TRBV4-3; d_call: .; j_call: TRBJ1-2; cdr3_aa: CASSQDFGGGEGYTF; cdr3_nt: TGCGCCAGCAGCCAAGATTTTGGCGGGGGCGAGGGCTACACCTTC
clone_size: .; v_call: TRBV5-1; d_call: TRBD2; j_call: TRBJ2-5; cdr3_aa: CASSLLTSGSHETQYF; cdr3_nt: TGCGCCAGCAGCCTGTTGACTAGCGGGTCTCACGAGACCCAGTACTTC